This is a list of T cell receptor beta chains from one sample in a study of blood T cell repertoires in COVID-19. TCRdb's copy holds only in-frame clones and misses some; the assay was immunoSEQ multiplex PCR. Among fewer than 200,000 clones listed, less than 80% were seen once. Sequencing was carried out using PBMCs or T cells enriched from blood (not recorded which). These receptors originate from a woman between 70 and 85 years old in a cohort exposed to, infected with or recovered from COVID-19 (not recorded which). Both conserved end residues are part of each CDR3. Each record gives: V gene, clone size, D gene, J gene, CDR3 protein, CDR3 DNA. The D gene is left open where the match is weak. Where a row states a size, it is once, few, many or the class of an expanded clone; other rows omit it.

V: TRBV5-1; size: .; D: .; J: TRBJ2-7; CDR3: CASRDIRGSSSYEQYF; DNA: TGCGCCAGCAGGGACATAAGGGGATCGAGCTCCTACGAGCAGTACTTC
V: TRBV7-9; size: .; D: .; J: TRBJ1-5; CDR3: CASSLRGNNQPQHF; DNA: TGTGCCAGCAGCTTAAGGGGTAATAATCAGCCCCAGCATTTT
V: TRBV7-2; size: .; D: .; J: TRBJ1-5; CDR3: CASSLAPTYNQPQHF; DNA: TGTGCCAGCAGCTTAGCTCCAACCTACAATCAGCCCCAGCATTTT
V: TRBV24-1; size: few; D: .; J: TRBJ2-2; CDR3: CATSYSRTENTGELFF; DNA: TGTGCCACCAGTTACAGTCGGACAGAGAACACCGGGGAGCTGTTTTTT
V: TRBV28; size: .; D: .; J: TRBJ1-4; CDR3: CASRRYEKLFF; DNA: TGTGCCAGCAGGAGATATGAAAAACTGTTTTTT
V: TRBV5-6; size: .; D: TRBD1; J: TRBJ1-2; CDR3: CASSLVGTVPLYGYTF; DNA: TGTGCCAGCAGCTTGGTTGGGACAGTCCCCCTCTATGGCTACACCTTC
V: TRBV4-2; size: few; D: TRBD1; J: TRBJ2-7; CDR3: CASSQTGTGFYEQYF; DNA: TGTGCCAGCAGCCAAACCGGGACAGGGTTCTACGAGCAGTACTTC
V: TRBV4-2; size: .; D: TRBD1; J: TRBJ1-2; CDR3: CASSHDRGVYGYTF; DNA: TGTGCCAGCAGCCACGACAGGGGTGTCTATGGCTACACCTTC
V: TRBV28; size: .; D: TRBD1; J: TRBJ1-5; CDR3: CASRTGVYSNQPQHF; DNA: TGTGCCAGCCGGACAGGGGTTTATAGCAATCAGCCCCAGCATTTT
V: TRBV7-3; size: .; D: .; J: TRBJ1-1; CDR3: CASSFTLNTEAFF; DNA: TGTGCCAGCAGCTTCACACTGAACACTGAAGCTTTCTTT
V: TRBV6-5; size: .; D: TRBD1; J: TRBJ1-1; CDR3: CASSYDRGGTEAFF; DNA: TGTGCCAGCAGTTATGACAGGGGCGGGACTGAAGCTTTCTTT
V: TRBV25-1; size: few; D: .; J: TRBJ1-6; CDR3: CASIYNSNNSPLHF; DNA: TGTGCCAGCATTTATAACAGTAATAATTCACCCCTCCACTTT
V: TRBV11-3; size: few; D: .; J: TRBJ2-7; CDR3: CASSPGQSYEQYF; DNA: TGTGCCAGCAGCCCCGGACAAAGCTACGAGCAGTACTTC
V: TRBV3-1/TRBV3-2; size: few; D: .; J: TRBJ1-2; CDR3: CASSQEGAGVYTF; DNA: TGTGCCAGCAGCCAAGAAGGGGCGGGGGTCTACACCTTC
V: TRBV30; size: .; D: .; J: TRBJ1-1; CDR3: CASDRFVNTEAFF; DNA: TGTGCCTCAGACAGGTTTGTGAACACTGAAGCTTTCTTT
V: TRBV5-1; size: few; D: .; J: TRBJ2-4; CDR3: CASSLTRSGNIQYF; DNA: TGCGCCAGCAGCTTGACGCGGTCAGGGAACATTCAGTACTTC
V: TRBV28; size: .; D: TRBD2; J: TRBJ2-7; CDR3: CASSRSGSYEQYF; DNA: TGTGCCAGCAGCCGTAGCGGGAGCTACGAGCAGTACTTC
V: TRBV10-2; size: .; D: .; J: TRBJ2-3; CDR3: CASSESRLSAETDTQYF; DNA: TGCGCCAGCAGTGAGTCGAGGCTATCCGCAGAGACAGATACGCAGTATTTT
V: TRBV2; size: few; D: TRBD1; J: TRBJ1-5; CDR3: CASRWKTGGNQPQHF; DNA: TGTGCCAGCAGGTGGAAGACAGGGGGAAATCAGCCCCAGCATTTT
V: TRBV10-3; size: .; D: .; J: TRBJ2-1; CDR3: CAIMAGSGTAAPYNEQFF; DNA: TGTGCCATCATGGCGGGTTCGGGGACTGCCGCCCCCTACAATGAGCAGTTCTTC
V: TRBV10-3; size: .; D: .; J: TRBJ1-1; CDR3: CAITGQGATEAFF; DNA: TGTGCCATCACCGGACAAGGGGCCACTGAAGCTTTCTTT
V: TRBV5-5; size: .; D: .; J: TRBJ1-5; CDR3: CASSPSRSNQPQHF; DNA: TGTGCCAGCAGCCCCTCTCGTAGCAATCAGCCCCAGCATTTT
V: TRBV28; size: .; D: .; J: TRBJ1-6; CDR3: CASTEGRSSYNSPLHF; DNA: TGTGCCAGCACCGAGGGCAGGAGCTCCTATAATTCACCCCTCCACTTT
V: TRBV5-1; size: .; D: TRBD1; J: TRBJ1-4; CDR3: CASSPSGTANEKLFF; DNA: TGCGCCAGCAGCCCCTCCGGGACAGCTAATGAAAAACTGTTTTTT
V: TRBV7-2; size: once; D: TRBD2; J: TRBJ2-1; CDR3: CASSLSGASYNEQFF; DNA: TGTGCCAGCAGCCTTAGCGGGGCCTCATACAATGAGCAGTTCTTC
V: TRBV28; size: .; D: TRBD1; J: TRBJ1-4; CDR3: CASSVTGARNEKLFF; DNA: TGTGCCAGCAGTGTAACAGGGGCGCGGAATGAAAAACTGTTTTTT
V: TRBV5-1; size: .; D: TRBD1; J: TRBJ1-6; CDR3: CASSDRTGVTGSPLHF; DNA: TGCGCCAGCAGCGACCGGACAGGGGTAACGGGATCACCCCTCCACTTT
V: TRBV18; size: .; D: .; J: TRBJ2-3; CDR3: CASSIQAVDTQYF; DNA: TGTGCCAGCTCAATCCAGGCTGTGGATACGCAGTATTTT
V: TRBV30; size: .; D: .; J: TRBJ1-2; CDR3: CAWSVVEGGGYTF; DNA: TGTGCCTGGAGTGTAGTCGAGGGAGGGGGCTACACCTTC
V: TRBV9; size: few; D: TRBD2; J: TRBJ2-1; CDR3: CASSPGASGYNEQFF; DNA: TGTGCCAGCAGCCCCGGGGCTAGCGGCTACAATGAGCAGTTCTTC
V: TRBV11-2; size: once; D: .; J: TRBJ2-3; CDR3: CASSLDRSDTQYF; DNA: TGTGCCAGCAGCTTAGATAGATCAGATACGCAGTATTTT
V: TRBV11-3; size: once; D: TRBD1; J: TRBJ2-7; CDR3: CASSTAGTGPSYEQYF; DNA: TGTGCCAGCAGCACTGCCGGGACAGGCCCATCCTACGAGCAGTACTTC
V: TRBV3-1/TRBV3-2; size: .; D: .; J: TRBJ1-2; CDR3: CASSQGTRAGHGYTF; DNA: TGTGCCAGCAGCCAAGGGACTCGAGCGGGACATGGCTACACCTTC
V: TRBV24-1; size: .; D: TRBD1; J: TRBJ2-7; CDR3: CATSDAQGGEQYF; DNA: TGTGCCACCAGTGATGCACAGGGGGGCGAGCAGTACTTC
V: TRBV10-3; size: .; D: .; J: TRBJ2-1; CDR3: CAISESTYNEQFF; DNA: TGTGCCATCAGTGAGTCTACATACAATGAGCAGTTCTTC
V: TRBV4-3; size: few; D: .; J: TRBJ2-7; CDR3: CASSQLPLGSYEQYF; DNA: TGCGCCAGCAGCCAACTACCACTAGGCTCCTACGAGCAGTACTTC
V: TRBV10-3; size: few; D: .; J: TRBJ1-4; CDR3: CAISDSREKNEKLFF; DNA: TGTGCCATCAGTGACTCAAGAGAGAAAAATGAAAAACTGTTTTTT
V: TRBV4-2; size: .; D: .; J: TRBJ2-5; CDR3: CASSQDRTSRETQYF; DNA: TGTGCCAGCAGCCAAGATCGAACTAGCAGAGAGACCCAGTACTTC
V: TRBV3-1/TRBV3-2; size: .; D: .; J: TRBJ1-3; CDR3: CASRKLITGNTIYF; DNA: TGTGCCAGCCGAAAACTCATCACTGGAAACACCATATATTTT
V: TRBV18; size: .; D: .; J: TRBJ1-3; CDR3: CASSPELSSGNTIYF; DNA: TGTGCCAGCTCACCTGAGCTAAGCTCTGGAAACACCATATATTTT
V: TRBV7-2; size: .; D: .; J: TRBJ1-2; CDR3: CASSTYSGYTF; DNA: TGTGCCAGCAGCACCTACAGCGGCTACACCTTC
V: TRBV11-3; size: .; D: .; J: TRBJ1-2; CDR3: CASSPGSGNHYGYTF; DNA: TGTGCCAGCAGTCCCGGGTCAGGGAACCACTATGGCTACACCTTC
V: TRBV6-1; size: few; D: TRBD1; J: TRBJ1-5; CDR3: CASSAGTGGWGSNQPQHF; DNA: TGTGCCAGCAGTGCCGGGACAGGGGGCTGGGGCAGCAATCAGCCCCAGCATTTT
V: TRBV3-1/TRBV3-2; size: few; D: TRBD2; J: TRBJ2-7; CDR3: CASSPSAGGSYEQYF; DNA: TGTGCCAGCAGCCCGTCAGCGGGAGGGAGCTACGAGCAGTACTTC
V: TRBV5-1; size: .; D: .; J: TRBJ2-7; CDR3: CASSPPGYEQYF; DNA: TGCGCCAGCAGTCCCCCCGGTTACGAGCAGTACTTC
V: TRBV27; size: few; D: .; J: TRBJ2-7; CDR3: CASSSPGQTYEQYF; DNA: TGTGCCAGCAGTTCGCCGGGACAAACCTACGAGCAGTACTTC
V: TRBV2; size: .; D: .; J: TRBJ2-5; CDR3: CASSPHSGPETQYF; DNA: TGTGCCAGCAGTCCCCATTCAGGGCCGGAGACCCAGTACTTC
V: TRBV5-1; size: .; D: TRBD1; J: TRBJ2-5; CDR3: CASSFRGQGAGETQYF; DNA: TGCGCCAGCAGCTTCAGGGGACAGGGGGCCGGGGAGACCCAGTACTTC
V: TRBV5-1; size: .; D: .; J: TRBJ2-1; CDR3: CASSSLAGSSYNEQFF; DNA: TGCGCCAGCAGCTCTCTGGCGGGCAGCTCCTACAATGAGCAGTTCTTC
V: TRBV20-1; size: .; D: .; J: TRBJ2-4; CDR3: CSASLAGLAKNIQYF; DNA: TGCAGTGCTAGTCTGGCGGGGCTAGCCAAAAACATTCAGTACTTC
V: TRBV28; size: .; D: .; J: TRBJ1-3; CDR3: CASSLGGSGNTIYF; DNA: TGTGCCAGCAGTTTGGGGGGGTCTGGAAACACCATATATTTT
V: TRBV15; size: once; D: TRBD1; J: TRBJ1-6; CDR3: CATSTAPGGARGSPLHF; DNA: TGTGCCACCAGCACCGCACCAGGGGGCGCAAGAGGTTCACCCCTCCACTTT
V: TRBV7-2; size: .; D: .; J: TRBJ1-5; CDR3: CASSLVNSNQPQHF; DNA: TGTGCCAGCAGCTTAGTCAATAGCAATCAGCCCCAGCATTTT